These T cell receptor beta chains were read from a single sample in a study of cytomegalovirus exposure and HLA in healthy donors. The table came from immunoSEQ multiplex PCR; TCRdb's copy has only in-frame clones and leaves some out. The table records 97,000 or so clones, roughly 70% of them present only once. Sequenced material: PBMCs. The receptors shown here come from a man between 50 and 59 years old in good health and CMV-seronegative. CDR3s include the opening cysteine and the closing phenylalanine or tryptophan. The D gene is left open where the match is weak. Clone sizes are given selectively: once, few, many, or a class where the clone is expanded.

abundance,j_gene,v_gene,d_gene,CDR3aa,CDR3nt
-,TRBJ2-1,TRBV10-3,TRBD2,CAAGGSSNEQFF,TGTGCCGCCGGGGGGAGTTCTAATGAGCAGTTCTTC
-,TRBJ2-7,TRBV11-2,-,CASRPEGHPYEQYF,TGTGCCAGCAGGCCCGAGGGACATCCCTACGAGCAGTACTTC
-,TRBJ2-3,TRBV5-4,TRBD1,CASSRPRDRSTDTQYF,TGTGCCAGCAGTCGCCCTCGGGACAGGAGCACAGATACGCAGTATTTT
-,TRBJ2-7,TRBV28,TRBD2,CASSSQGLAYYEQYF,TGTGCCAGCAGTTCCCAAGGACTAGCATACTACGAGCAGTACTTC
-,TRBJ1-1,TRBV4-3,-,CASSQQVNTEAFF,TGCGCCAGCAGCCAACAGGTGAACACTGAAGCTTTCTTT
-,TRBJ1-3,TRBV10-2,-,CASSVGNTIYF,TGCGCCAGCAGCGTTGGAAACACCATATATTTT
-,TRBJ2-7,TRBV7-2,TRBD2,CASSFSSGLDYEQYF,TGTGCCAGCAGCTTTTCTTCGGGACTAGACTACGAGCAGTACTTC
-,TRBJ2-7,TRBV13,-,CASSSRGGTYEQYF,TGTGCCAGCAGCTCCCGGGGTGGGACCTACGAGCAGTACTTC
once,TRBJ1-2,TRBV13,-,CASSLRGSEYGYTF,TGTGCCAGCAGCCTCCGGGGTTCGGAATATGGCTACACCTTC
once,TRBJ2-7,TRBV6-5,TRBD1,CASSFGTGPNEQYF,TGTGCCAGCAGTTTTGGGACAGGGCCCAACGAGCAGTACTTC
-,TRBJ2-7,TRBV19,TRBD1,CASSGGPGTVPQYEQYF,TGTGCCAGTAGTGGGGGCCCCGGGACAGTCCCCCAATACGAGCAGTACTTC
few,TRBJ2-2,TRBV29-1,TRBD2,CSVAWTSGGTGELFF,TGCAGCGTCGCTTGGACTAGCGGGGGAACCGGGGAGCTGTTTTTT
-,TRBJ1-5,TRBV28,-,CASSLLNQPQHF,TGTGCCAGCAGTTTACTAAATCAGCCCCAGCATTTT
few,TRBJ1-1,TRBV7-2,TRBD1,CASRGTGGTEAFF,TGTGCCAGCAGGGGTACAGGGGGCACTGAAGCTTTCTTT
-,TRBJ2-5,TRBV2,TRBD1,CASRPGTGGRETQYF,TGTGCCAGCAGGCCCGGGACAGGGGGTCGAGAGACCCAGTACTTC
-,TRBJ2-1,TRBV4-3,TRBD2,CASSQLADSYNEQFF,TGCGCCAGCAGCCAACTAGCGGATAGTTACAATGAGCAGTTCTTC
-,TRBJ2-7,TRBV7-6,-,CASSLGREYEQYF,TGTGCCAGCAGCTTAGGCAGGGAATACGAGCAGTACTTC
-,TRBJ2-7,TRBV28,TRBD2,CASSLSLTSGRNYEQYF,TGTGCCAGCAGTTTATCCCTGACTAGCGGGAGAAACTACGAGCAGTACTTC
-,TRBJ2-7,TRBV7-9,-,CASSLKGLEHEQYF,TGTGCCAGCAGCTTAAAGGGGCTAGAGCACGAGCAGTACTTC
-,TRBJ2-7,TRBV6-6,TRBD2,CASSYYTAGGDEQYF,TGTGCCAGCAGTTACTACACAGCGGGAGGGGACGAGCAGTACTTC
few,TRBJ2-1,TRBV9,-,CASSDSHNEQFF,TGTGCCAGCAGCGACTCCCACAATGAGCAGTTCTTC
-,TRBJ2-5,TRBV10-3,TRBD2,CAISESRLAGEETQYF,TGTGCCATCAGTGAGTCTCGACTAGCGGGAGAAGAGACCCAGTACTTC
few,TRBJ1-4,TRBV30,-,CAWSRTGGIEKLFF,TGTGCCTGGAGCAGGACTGGTGGAATTGAAAAACTGTTTTTT
once,TRBJ1-5,TRBV5-6,TRBD1,CASSQFTGAGYSNQPQHF,TGTGCCAGCAGCCAATTTACAGGGGCTGGTTACAGCAATCAGCCCCAGCATTTT
-,TRBJ2-5,TRBV19,-,CASTSGMGQETQYF,TGTGCCAGTACTTCCGGGATGGGCCAAGAGACCCAGTACTTC
-,TRBJ1-4,TRBV27,TRBD1,CASSLTGSNEKLFF,TGTGCCAGCAGTTTGACAGGGTCTAATGAAAAACTGTTTTTT
-,TRBJ2-5,TRBV11-3,-,CASAEHREETQYF,TGTGCCAGCGCCGAGCACAGGGAAGAGACCCAGTACTTC
-,TRBJ1-2,TRBV29-1,TRBD1,CSATTGGESYGYTF,TGCAGCGCTACGACAGGGGGCGAGAGCTATGGCTACACCTTC
once,TRBJ2-2,TRBV4-3,TRBD1,CASSRTGTGLTGELFF,TGCGCCAGCAGCCGGACCGGGACAGGGCTCACCGGGGAGCTGTTTTTT
-,TRBJ2-3,TRBV28,TRBD2,CASSLPFWEGRATDTQYF,TGTGCCAGCAGTTTGCCCTTTTGGGAGGGTCGAGCCACAGATACGCAGTATTTT
-,TRBJ2-5,TRBV23-1,-,CASPDSQETQYF,TGCGCCAGCCCCGACAGCCAAGAGACCCAGTACTTC
once,TRBJ2-3,TRBV10-3,TRBD2,CAISVVAGGPDTQYF,TGTGCCATCAGTGTGGTAGCGGGGGGCCCAGATACGCAGTATTTT
few,TRBJ1-5,TRBV29-1,-,CSVAFQDLNQPQHF,TGCAGCGTTGCGTTCCAGGACTTAAATCAGCCCCAGCATTTT
-,TRBJ2-1,TRBV28,TRBD1,CASSLTGQGTYNEQFF,TGTGCCAGCAGTTTAACGGGACAGGGTACATACAATGAGCAGTTCTTC
-,TRBJ2-7,TRBV18,TRBD1,CASSPPDRGIQSLPYEQYF,TGTGCCAGCTCACCGCCGGACAGGGGAATACAAAGTCTCCCCTACGAGCAGTACTTC
-,TRBJ1-1,TRBV7-9,TRBD1,CASSGQQGTEAFF,TGTGCCAGCAGCGGACAACAGGGGACTGAAGCTTTCTTT
few,TRBJ2-3,TRBV11-1,-,CASSFFMQATTDTQYF,TGTGCCAGCAGCTTTTTCATGCAGGCAACCACAGATACGCAGTATTTT
-,TRBJ2-1,TRBV6-5,TRBD2,CASMIRDAGGGEQFF,TGTGCCAGCATGATCCGGGACGCCGGGGGGGGTGAGCAGTTCTTC
-,TRBJ2-3,TRBV7-3,TRBD2,CASSTSGGGDTQYF,TGTGCCAGCAGCACTAGCGGAGGCGGAGATACGCAGTATTTT
few,TRBJ1-1,TRBV5-1,-,CASSVQVGGLMNTEAFF,TGCGCCAGCAGCGTTCAAGTAGGGGGTTTAATGAACACTGAAGCTTTCTTT
-,TRBJ1-1,TRBV21-1,-,CASSNDRGGTEAFF,TGTGCCAGCAGCAATGACAGGGGGGGGACTGAAGCTTTCTTT
-,TRBJ2-1,TRBV5-5,TRBD2,CASSYRLAGGDEQFF,TGTGCCAGCAGCTACAGACTGGCCGGGGGGGATGAGCAGTTCTTC
-,TRBJ2-7,TRBV28,-,CASSGVGRQYEQYF,TGTGCCAGCAGTGGGGTGGGGCGGCAATACGAGCAGTACTTC
few,TRBJ2-7,TRBV28,-,CASSPPGLSPLEQYF,TGTGCCAGCAGTCCGCCGGGACTCTCACCCCTCGAGCAGTACTTC
-,TRBJ2-6,TRBV21-1,-,CASSRGGRGGANVLTF,TGTGCCAGCAGCAGAGGCGGCAGAGGTGGGGCCAACGTCCTGACTTTC
-,TRBJ2-5,TRBV30,TRBD1,CAWSGDRGRETQYF,TGTGCCTGGAGTGGGGACAGGGGAAGGGAGACCCAGTACTTC
-,TRBJ1-6,TRBV28,-,CASRGEGGTESGPLHF,TGTGCCAGCAGGGGGGAGGGGGGAACGGAATCGGGACCCCTCCACTTT
-,TRBJ1-1,TRBV5-5,-,CASSSQGRADTEAFF,TGTGCCAGCAGCTCACAGGGTCGGGCGGACACTGAAGCTTTCTTT
-,TRBJ2-7,TRBV12-5,TRBD2,CASGLDLRGTSGDSSYEQYF,TGTGCTAGTGGTTTGGATTTACGTGGGACTAGCGGAGATAGCTCCTACGAGCAGTACTTC
-,TRBJ2-2,TRBV7-3,TRBD2,CASSLTASGRTKTGELFF,TGTGCCAGCAGCTTAACGGCTAGCGGGAGGACTAAGACCGGGGAGCTGTTTTTT
-,TRBJ2-7,TRBV29-1,-,CSVGTGTTYEQYF,TGCAGCGTTGGGACAGGGACTACCTACGAGCAGTACTTC
-,TRBJ2-2,TRBV15,-,CATSRGFVGKGTGELFF,TGTGCCACCAGCAGAGGATTCGTAGGGAAGGGGACCGGGGAGCTGTTTTTT
few,TRBJ1-1,TRBV28,-,CASRGGVRDTEAFF,TGTGCCAGCAGGGGGGGGGTGAGGGACACTGAAGCTTTCTTT
-,TRBJ2-5,TRBV4-1,TRBD1,CASSQGLGTGMETQYF,TGCGCCAGCAGCCAGGGTCTCGGGACAGGAATGGAGACCCAGTACTTC
few,TRBJ2-3,TRBV11-1,-,CASSLKPSTDTQYF,TGTGCCAGCAGCTTAAAGCCCAGCACAGATACGCAGTATTTT